The source of this T cell receptor beta chain is a study of spatial heterogeneity in lung cancer. Study in general: Sequencing was performed on follow-up PBMC samples when available, collected at a median of around two years after resection.

Notes on the study in general: Ubiquitous expanded tumor TCRs were observed in blood more at resection than follow-up.

Sample time point: blood at routine non-recurrence follow-up after resection. Sequencing was performed on whole RNA extracted from tumor and nontumor lung tissue, or from frozen PBMC, and the material was left unsorted. A unique molecular identifier was attached to every TCR cDNA molecule. TCRdb used MiXCR to reprocess the 5' RACE reads, holding one entry per CDR3 protein. The profile shows 95,000 to 130,000 distinct CDR3 sequences, 9% to 15% of them singletons. This CDR3 comprises 16 residues. Unmatched junction bases numbered 9, after V lost 0 bases and J lost 7 bases. Per the germline V gene, CDR1 is LGHNA and CDR2 is YSLEER. As regards this clonotype: Antigen specificity is unknown.

The chain combines TRBV4-3 with TRBJ2-1, with 7 bases lining up with TRBD2. Sequencing used PBMCs, obtained at follow-up. This TCR derives from a male donor with early-stage non-small cell lung cancer. CDR3 residues: CASSQDTSAIDNEQFF. Written as DNA, the CDR3 is TGCGCCAGCAGCCAAGATACTAGCGCTATCGATAATGAGCAGTTCTTC.